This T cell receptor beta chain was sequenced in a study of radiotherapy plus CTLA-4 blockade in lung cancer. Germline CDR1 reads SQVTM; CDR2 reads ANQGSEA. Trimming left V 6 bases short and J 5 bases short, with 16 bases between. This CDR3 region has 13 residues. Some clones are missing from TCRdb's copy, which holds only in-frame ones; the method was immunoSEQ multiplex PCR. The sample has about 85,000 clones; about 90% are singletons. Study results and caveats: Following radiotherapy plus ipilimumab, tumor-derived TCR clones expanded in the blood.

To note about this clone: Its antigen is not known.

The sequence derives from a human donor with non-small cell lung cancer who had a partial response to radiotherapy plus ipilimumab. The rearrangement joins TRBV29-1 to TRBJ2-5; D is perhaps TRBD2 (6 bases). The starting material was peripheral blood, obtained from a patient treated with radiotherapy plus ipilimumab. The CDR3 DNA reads TGCAGCGTAGAGGACGGTGGGGGGGAGACCCAGTACTTC. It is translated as CSVEDGGGETQYF.